The clone carrying this TCR beta chain was counted between two and nine times. Stated time point: pre-treatment sample, taken before nivolumab and TIL therapy. Pleural nodules or supraclavicular lymph nodes made up most of the excised metastases sampled. The sample belongs to a study of TIL therapy for anti-PD-1-resistant metastatic lung cancer. Study-level background: A few tumors were EGFR-mutant and two were ALK-rearranged. Tumors carried a median roughly 1.5 non-synonymous mutations per megabase.

Sequencing used immunoSEQ v3. Libraries were sequenced to around 2 million read pairs (survey) or roughly 5-6 million (deep). The method was immunoSEQ multiplex PCR; TCRdb's version includes in-frame clones alone and lacks a portion of them. The table shows about 26,000 clones, with roughly three fifths occurring only once. CDR3 length: 13 amino acids. CDR1 is SGHRS, CDR2 YFSETQ, per germline. The V end was cut by 2 bases, the J end by 4 bases, with 9 bases between. The TCR originated in a woman between 25 and 80 years old with non-small cell lung cancer. The rearrangement links TRBV5-1 to TRBJ1-2; D not resolved. Material: tumor tissue, obtained at baseline. The CDR3 spells CASSFEPLYGYTF. CDR3 nucleotides: TGCGCCAGCAGCTTTGAGCCACTCTATGGCTACACCTTC.